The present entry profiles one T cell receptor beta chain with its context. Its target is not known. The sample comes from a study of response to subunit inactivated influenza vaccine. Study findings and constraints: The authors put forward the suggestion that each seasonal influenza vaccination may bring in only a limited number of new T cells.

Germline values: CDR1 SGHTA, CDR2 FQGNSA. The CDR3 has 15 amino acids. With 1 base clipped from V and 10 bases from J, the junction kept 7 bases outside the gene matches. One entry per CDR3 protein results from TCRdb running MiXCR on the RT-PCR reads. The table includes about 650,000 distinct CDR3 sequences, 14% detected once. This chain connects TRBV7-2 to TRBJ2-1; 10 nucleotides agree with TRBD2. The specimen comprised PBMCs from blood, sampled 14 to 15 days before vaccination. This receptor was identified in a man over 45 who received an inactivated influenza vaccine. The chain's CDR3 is CASSLVPSGGGEQFF. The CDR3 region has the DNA TGTGCCAGCAGCTTAGTCCCTAGCGGGGGAGGCGAGCAGTTCTTC.